This T cell receptor (beta chain) is drawn from a study of blood T cells in healthy people across ages. Overall study findings and caveats: Strong correlation existed between TCR beta diversity and naive T cell percentage.

A word on this clonotype: The antigen is undetermined.

This CDR3 contains 12 residues. V lost 2 bases and J 6 bases, leaving 7 bases between the germline ends. Sample-barcoded 5' priming and a J-beta primer mix drove a second PCR of about 7 to 11 cycles. Via MiXCR, TCRdb re-called the 5' RACE reads, giving one row per CDR3 protein. Seen here are approximately 490,000 distinct CDR3 sequences, 24% observed once, and the top ten hold roughly 9%. These data were likewise used in another study, on T cells of mothers and their children. Per that paper: The yield was over 8.5 million TCR beta CDR3 reads from each mother and approximately 3 million from each child. Related mother-child pairs showed slightly higher but non-significant overlap than unrelated pairs.

The chain combines TRBV12-3 or TRBV12-4 with TRBJ1-2; D call uncertain. The sequencing sample was made of blood. The TCR originated in a boy between 5 and 17 years old in good health. The chain's CDR3 is CASSLTPDGYTF. In DNA, the CDR3 is TGTGCCAGCAGTTTAACGCCAGATGGCTACACCTTC.